This T cell receptor (beta chain) comes out of a study of blood T cell repertoires in COVID-19. Study details: Sites in the United States, Italy and Spain provided acute and convalescent COVID-19 samples. Sample material is recorded as cDNA or gDNA derived from T cells, B-cell-depleted T cells, or PBMCs.

In the source study's methods: Estimation of nucleated cell counts was performed using reference gene primer amplification. Sequencing used immunoSEQ multiplex PCR; TCRdb keeps in-frame clones, though not all of them. D and trimming come from the DNA, and the V and J calls and clone size come from that table. The repertoire holds 200,000 to 300,000 clones, with less than 90% as singletons. This CDR3 region has 16 residues. V lost 8 bases to trimming and J lost 3 bases; unmatched junction nucleotides: 15. CDR1 is SGHVS, CDR2 FNYEAQ, per germline. This chain joins TRBV7-6 and TRBJ2-7; 8 bases agree with TRBD1. The TCR comes from a man younger than 45 with active or convalescent COVID-19. The sequenced sample was peripheral blood. The CDR3 DNA reads TGTGCCAGCCATAGTATCCAGGGGGCCCAATACTACGAGCAGTACTTC. It encodes CASHSIQGAQYYEQYF.